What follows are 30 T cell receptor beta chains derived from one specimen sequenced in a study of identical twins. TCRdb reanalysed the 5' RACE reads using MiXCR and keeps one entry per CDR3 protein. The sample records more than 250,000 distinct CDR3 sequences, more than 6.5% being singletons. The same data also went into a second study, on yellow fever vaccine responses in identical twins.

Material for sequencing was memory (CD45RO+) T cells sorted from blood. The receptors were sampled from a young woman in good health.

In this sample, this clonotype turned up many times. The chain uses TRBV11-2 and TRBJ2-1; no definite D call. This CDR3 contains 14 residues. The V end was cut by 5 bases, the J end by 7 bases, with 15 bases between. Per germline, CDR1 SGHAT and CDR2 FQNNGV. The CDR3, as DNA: TGTGCCAGCAGCCCCACCCCAGTTGGGAATGAGCAGTTCTTC. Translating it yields CASSPTPVGNEQFF.

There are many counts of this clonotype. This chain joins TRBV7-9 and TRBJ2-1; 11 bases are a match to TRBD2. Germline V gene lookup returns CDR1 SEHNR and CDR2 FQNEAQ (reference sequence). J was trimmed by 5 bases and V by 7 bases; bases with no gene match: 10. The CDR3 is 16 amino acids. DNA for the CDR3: TGTGCCAGCACCCTCGCCGGGACTAGCGGAGACAATGAGCAGTTCTTC. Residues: CASTLAGTSGDNEQFF.

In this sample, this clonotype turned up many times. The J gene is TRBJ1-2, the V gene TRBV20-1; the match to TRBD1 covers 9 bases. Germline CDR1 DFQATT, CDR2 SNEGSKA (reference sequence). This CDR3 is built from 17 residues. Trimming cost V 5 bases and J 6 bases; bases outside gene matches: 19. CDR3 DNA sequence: TGCAGTGCTCTCGAAACGGGACAGGGTGATATGAGGGATGGCTACACCTTC. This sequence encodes CSALETGQGDMRDGYTF.

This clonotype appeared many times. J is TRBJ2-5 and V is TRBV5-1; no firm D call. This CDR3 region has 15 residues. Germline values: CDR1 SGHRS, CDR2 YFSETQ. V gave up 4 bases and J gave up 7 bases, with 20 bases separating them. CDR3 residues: CASSPNLVDAATQYF. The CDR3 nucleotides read TGCGCCAGCAGCCCTAACCTAGTCGACGCGGCGACCCAGTACTTC.

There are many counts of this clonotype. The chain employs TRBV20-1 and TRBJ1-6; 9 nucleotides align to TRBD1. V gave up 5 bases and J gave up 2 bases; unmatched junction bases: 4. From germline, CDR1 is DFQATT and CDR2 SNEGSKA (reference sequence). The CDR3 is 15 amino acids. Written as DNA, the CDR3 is TGCAGTGCTCAGGGACAGGGTGCCTATAATTCACCCCTCCACTTT. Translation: CSAQGQGAYNSPLHF.

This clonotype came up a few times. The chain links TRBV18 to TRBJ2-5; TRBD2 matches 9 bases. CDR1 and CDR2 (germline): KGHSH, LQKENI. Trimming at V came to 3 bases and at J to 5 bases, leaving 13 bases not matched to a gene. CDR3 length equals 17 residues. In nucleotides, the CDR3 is TGTGCCAGCTCACCGAGTGCACCGGGACTAGCCGGGGAGACCCAGTACTTC. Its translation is CASSPSAPGLAGETQYF.

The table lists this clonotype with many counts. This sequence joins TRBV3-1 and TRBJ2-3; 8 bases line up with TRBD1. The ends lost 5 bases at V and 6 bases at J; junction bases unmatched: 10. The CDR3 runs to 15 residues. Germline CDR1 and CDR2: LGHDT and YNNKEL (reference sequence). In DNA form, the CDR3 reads TGTGCCAGCAGCACCCGGAGGACAGGGACTGATACGCAGTATTTT. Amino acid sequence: CASSTRRTGTDTQYF.

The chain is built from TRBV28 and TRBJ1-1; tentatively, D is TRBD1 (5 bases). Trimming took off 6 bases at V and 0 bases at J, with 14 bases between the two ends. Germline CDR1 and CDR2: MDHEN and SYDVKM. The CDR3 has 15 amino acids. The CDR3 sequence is CASSDRQIMNTEAFF. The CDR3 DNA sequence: TGTGCCAGCAGCGACCGACAGATCATGAACACTGAAGCTTTCTTT.

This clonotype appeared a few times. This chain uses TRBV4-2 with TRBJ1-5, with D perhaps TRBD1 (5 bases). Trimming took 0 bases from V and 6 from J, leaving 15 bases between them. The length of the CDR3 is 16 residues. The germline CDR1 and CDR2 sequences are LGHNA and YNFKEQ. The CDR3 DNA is TGTGCCAGCAGCCAAGATCGTGGGGGGGGATCTCAGCCCCAGCATTTT. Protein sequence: CASSQDRGGGSQPQHF.

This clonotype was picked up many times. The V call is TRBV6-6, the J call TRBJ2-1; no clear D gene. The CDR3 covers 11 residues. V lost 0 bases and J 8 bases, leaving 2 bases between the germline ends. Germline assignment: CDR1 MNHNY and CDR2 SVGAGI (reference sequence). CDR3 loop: CASSYSHEQFF. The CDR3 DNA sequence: TGTGCCAGCAGTTACTCGCATGAGCAGTTCTTC.

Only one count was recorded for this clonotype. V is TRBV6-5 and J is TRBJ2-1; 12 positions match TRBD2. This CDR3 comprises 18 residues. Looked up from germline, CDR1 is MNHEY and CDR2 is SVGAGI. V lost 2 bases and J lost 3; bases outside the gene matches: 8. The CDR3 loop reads CASSYDGLAGRIYNEQFF. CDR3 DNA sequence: TGTGCCAGCAGTTACGACGGACTAGCGGGGCGCATCTACAATGAGCAGTTCTTC.

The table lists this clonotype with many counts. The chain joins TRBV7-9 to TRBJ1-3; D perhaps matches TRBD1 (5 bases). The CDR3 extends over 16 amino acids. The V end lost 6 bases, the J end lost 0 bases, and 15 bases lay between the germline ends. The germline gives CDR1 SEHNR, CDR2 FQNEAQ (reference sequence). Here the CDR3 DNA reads TGTGCCAGCAGACCCGGGACCGGAGTCTCTGGAAACACCATATATTTT. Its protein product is CASRPGTGVSGNTIYF.

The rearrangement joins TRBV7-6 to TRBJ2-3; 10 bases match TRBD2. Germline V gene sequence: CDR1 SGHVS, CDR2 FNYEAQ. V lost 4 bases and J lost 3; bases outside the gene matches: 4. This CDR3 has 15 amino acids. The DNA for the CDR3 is TGTGCCAGCAGCTCAGCGGGGGGGGCTACAGATACGCAGTATTTT. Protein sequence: CASSSAGGATDTQYF.

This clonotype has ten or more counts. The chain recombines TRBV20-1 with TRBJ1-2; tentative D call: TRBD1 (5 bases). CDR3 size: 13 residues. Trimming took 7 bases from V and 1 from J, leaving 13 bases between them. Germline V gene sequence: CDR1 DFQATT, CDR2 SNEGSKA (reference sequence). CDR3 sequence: CSGPQDFNYGYTF. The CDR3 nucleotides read TGCAGTGGACCACAGGACTTTAACTATGGCTACACCTTC.

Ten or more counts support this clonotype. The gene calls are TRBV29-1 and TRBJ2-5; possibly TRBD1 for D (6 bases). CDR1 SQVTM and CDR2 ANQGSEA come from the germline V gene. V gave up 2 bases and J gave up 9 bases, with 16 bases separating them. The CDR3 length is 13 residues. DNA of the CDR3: TGCAGCGTTGAACGTGGTCAGGGGTTGTCCCAGTACTTC. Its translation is CSVERGQGLSQYF.

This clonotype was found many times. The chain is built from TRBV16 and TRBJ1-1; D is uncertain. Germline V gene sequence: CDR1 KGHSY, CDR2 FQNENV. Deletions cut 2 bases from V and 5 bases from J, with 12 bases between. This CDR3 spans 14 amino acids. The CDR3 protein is CASSQKDGWTEAFF. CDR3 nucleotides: TGTGCCAGCAGCCAAAAAGATGGGTGGACTGAAGCTTTCTTT.

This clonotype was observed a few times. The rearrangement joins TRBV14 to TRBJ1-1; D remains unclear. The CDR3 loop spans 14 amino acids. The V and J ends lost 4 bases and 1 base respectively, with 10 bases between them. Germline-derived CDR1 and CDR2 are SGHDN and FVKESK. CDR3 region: CASSPRPTNTEAFF. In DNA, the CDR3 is TGTGCCAGCAGCCCCCGGCCCACGAACACTGAAGCTTTCTTT.

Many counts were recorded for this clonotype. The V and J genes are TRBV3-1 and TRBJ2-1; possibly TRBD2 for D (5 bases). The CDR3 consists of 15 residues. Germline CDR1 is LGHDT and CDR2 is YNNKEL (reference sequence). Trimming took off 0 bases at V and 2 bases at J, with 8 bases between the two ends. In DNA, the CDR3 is TGTGCCAGCAGCCAAGAGGAGGCGACCTACAATGAGCAGTTCTTC. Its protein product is CASSQEEATYNEQFF.

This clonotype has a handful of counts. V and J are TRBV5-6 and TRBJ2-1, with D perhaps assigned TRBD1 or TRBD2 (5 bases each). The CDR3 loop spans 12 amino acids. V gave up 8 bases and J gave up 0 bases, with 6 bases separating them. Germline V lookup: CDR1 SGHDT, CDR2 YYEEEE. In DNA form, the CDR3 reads TGTGCCAGTGGGGGCTCCTACAATGAGCAGTTCTTC. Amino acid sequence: CASGGSYNEQFF.

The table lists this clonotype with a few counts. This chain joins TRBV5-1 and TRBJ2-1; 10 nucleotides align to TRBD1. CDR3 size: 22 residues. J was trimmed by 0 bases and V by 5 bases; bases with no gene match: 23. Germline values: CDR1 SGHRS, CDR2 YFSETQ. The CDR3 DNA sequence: TGCGCCAGCAGTTCGCGTCTCCCGGGACAGGGGCCTCTCTTAAGCTCCTACAATGAGCAGTTCTTC. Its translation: CASSSRLPGQGPLLSSYNEQFF.

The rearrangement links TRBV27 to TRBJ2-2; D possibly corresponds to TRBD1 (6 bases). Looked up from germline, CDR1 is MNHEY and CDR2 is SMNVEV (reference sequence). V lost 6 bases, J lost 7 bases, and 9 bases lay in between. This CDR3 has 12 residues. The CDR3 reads CASSLTGGELFF. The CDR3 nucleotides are TGTGCCAGCAGCCTGACAGGCGGGGAGCTGTTTTTT.

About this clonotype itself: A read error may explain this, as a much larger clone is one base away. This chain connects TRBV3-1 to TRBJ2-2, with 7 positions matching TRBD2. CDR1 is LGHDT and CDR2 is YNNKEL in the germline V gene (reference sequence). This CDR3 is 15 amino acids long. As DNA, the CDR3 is TGTGCCAGCAGCCGGGGACTACCAAACACCAGGGAGCTGTTTTTT. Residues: CASSRGLPNTRELFF. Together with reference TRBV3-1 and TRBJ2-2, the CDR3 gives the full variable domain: DTAVSQTPKYLVTQMGNDKSIKCEQNLGHDTMYWYKQDSKKFLKIMFSYNNKELIINETVPNRFSPKSPDKAHLNLHINSLELGDSAVYFCASSRGLPNTRELFFGEGSRLTVL.

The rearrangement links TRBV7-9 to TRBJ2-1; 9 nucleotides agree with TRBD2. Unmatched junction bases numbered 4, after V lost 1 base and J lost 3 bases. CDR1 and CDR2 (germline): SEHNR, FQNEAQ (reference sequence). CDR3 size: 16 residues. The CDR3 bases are TGTGCCAGCAGCTTAGGGCTAGCGGGGATCTACAATGAGCAGTTCTTC. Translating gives CASSLGLAGIYNEQFF.

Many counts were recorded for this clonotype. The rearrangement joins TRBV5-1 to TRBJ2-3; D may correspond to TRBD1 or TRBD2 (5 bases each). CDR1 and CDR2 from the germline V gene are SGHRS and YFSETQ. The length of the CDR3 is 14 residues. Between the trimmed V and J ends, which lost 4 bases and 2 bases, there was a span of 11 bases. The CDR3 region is CASSEGRFTDTQYF. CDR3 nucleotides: TGCGCCAGCAGCGAGGGGCGTTTCACAGATACGCAGTATTTT. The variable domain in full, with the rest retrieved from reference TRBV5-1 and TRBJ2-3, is KAGVTQTPRYLIKTRGQQVTLSCSPISGHRSVSWYQQTPGQGLQFLFEYFSETQRNKGNFPGRFSGRQFSNSRSEMNVSTLELGDSALYLCASSEGRFTDTQYFGPGTRLTVL.

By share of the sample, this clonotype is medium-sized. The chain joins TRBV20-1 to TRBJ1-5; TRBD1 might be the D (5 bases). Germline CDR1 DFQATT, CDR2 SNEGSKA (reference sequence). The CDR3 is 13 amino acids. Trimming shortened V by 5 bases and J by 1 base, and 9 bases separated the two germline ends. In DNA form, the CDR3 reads TGCAGTGCTTGGGGGGAGAGCAATCAGCCCCAGCATTTT. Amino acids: CSAWGESNQPQHF.

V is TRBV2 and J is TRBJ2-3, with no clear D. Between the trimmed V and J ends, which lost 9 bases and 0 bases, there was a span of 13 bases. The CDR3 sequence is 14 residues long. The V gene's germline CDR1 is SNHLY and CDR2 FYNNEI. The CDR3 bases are TGTGCCAGTTCCTTTGACCGCAGCACAGATACGCAGTATTTT. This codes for CASSFDRSTDTQYF.

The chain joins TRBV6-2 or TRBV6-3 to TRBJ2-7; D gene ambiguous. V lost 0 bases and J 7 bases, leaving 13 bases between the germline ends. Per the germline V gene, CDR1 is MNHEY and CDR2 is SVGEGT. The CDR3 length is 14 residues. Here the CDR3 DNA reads TGTGCCAGCAGTTACTCGCTTGTGGTCGGGGAGCAGTACGTC. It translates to CASSYSLVVGEQYV.

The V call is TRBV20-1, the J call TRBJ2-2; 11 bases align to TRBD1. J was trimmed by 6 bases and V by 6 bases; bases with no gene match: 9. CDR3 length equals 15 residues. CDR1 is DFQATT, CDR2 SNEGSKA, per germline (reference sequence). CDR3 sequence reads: CSATRTGGAPGELFF. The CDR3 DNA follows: TGCAGTGCAACCAGGACAGGGGGCGCGCCCGGGGAGCTGTTTTTT.

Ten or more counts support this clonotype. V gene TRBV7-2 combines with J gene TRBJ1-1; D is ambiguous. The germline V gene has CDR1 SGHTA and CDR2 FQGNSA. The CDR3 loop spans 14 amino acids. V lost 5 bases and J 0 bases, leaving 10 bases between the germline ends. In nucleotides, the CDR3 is TGTGCCAGCAGCCCTTTGAGGGTGAACACTGAAGCTTTCTTT. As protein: CASSPLRVNTEAFF.

As DNA, the CDR3 is TGTGCCAGCAGCAAAGACAGGGGCGGCGACACTGAAGCTTTCTTT. This gives the protein CASSKDRGGDTEAFF. J is TRBJ1-1 and V is TRBV7-2; the match to TRBD1 covers 8 bases. The junction had 8 bases not matched to a gene; V was cut back by 5 bases and J by 3 bases. This CDR3 has 15 amino acids. The V gene's germline CDR1 is SGHTA and CDR2 FQGNSA.